Following are 22 T cell receptor beta chains from one sample sequenced in a study of blood T cell repertoires in COVID-19. Some clones are missing from TCRdb's copy, which holds only in-frame ones; the method was immunoSEQ multiplex PCR. The table has 30,000 to 50,000 clones, roughly 85% seen once. The sequenced sample was peripheral blood. Receptors were obtained from a man between 60 and 75 years old with acute or convalescent COVID-19.

This clone was picked up a small number of times. This rearrangement joins TRBV7-9 to TRBJ1-1; maybe TRBD1 (6 bases). The germline CDR1 and CDR2 sequences are SEHNR and FQNEAQ (reference sequence). There are 17 residues in the CDR3. V gave up 1 base and J gave up 1 base, with 16 bases separating them. The CDR3 region is CASSLGTSGTRNTEAFF. The CDR3 DNA is TGTGCCAGCAGCTTAGGTACTTCCGGGACAAGGAACACTGAAGCTTTCTTT.

This chain connects TRBV2 to TRBJ2-5; TRBD1 agrees at 8 bases. V lost 6 bases, J lost 4 bases, and 4 bases stayed unmatched. This CDR3 has 13 residues. The germline gives CDR1 SNHLY, CDR2 FYNNEI. Here the CDR3 reads CASSGDRGETQYF. In DNA form, the CDR3 reads TGTGCCAGCAGCGGCGACAGGGGAGAGACCCAGTACTTC.

The chain combines TRBV29-1 with TRBJ2-3; 7 bases map to TRBD2. With 6 bases clipped from V and 7 bases from J, the junction kept 16 bases outside the gene matches. The germline V gene encodes CDR1 SQVTM and CDR2 ANQGSEA. This CDR3 is 15 amino acids long. The CDR3 spells CSVLAETSFRNTQYF. As DNA, the CDR3 is TGCAGCGTCCTCGCCGAGACTAGCTTTCGAAATACGCAGTATTTT.

This sequence joins TRBV2 and TRBJ1-1; 7 nucleotides align to TRBD1. Germline V gene data show CDR1 as SNHLY and CDR2 as FYNNEI. CDR3 size: 14 residues. Trimming removed 7 bases from V and 1 base from J; junction bases left unmatched: 6. CDR3 DNA sequence: TGTGCCAGCAAGGAGACAGGGACGAACACTGAAGCTTTCTTT. Protein sequence: CASKETGTNTEAFF.

The chain joins TRBV7-3 to TRBJ2-3, with a weak D call TRBD1 (6 bases). V was cut by 0 bases and J by 3 bases, with 10 bases left in between. CDR3 length: 15 residues. Germline assignment: CDR1 SGHTA and CDR2 FQGTGA. Written as DNA, the CDR3 is TGTGCCAGCAGCTTAACGACAGGCCTGACAGATACGCAGTATTTT. Its translation: CASSLTTGLTDTQYF.

The chain recombines TRBV7-9 with TRBJ2-5, with TRBD1 matching 7 bases. With V trimmed by 4 bases and J by 4 bases, 9 bases remained unmatched. This CDR3 contains 15 residues. Per germline, CDR1 SEHNR and CDR2 FQNEAQ (reference sequence). The CDR3 spells CASSSGQVAGETQYF. The CDR3 DNA reads as TGTGCCAGCAGCTCCGGACAGGTTGCAGGAGAGACCCAGTACTTC. Complete variable domain (other parts from reference TRBV7-9 and TRBJ2-5): DTGVSQNPRHKITKRGQNVTFRCDPISEHNRLYWYRQTLGQGPEFLTYFQNEAQLEKSRLLSDRFSAERPKGSFSTLEIQRTEQGDSAMYLCASSSGQVAGETQYFGPGTRLLVL.

The chain has TRBV7-2 and TRBJ2-3; TRBD2 agrees at 15 bases. Germline trimming cut 1 base from V and 5 bases from J; bases unmatched to any gene: 4. Per germline, CDR1 SGHTA and CDR2 FQGNSA. This CDR3 has 17 residues. CDR3 DNA sequence: TGTGCCAGCAGCTTAGTCGGACTAGCGGGGGGGCAAGATACGCAGTATTTT. It encodes CASSLVGLAGGQDTQYF.

This sequence joins TRBV19 and TRBJ2-6; 7 positions match TRBD1. The CDR3 extends over 18 amino acids. The germline gives CDR1 LNHDA, CDR2 SQIVND (reference sequence). V lost 6 bases, J lost 2 bases, and 13 bases stayed unmatched. Written as DNA, the CDR3 is TGTGCCAGTAGCCCCCGACAGGGAAAGTTAACTGGGGCCAACGTCCTGACTTTC. This codes for CASSPRQGKLTGANVLTF.

V gene TRBV11-2 combines with J gene TRBJ2-1; perhaps TRBD2 as D (5 bases). Germline-derived CDR1 and CDR2 are SGHAT and FQNNGV. This CDR3 has 14 residues. The V gene lost 5 bases and the J gene lost 9 bases, with 17 bases spanning the gap. The DNA of the CDR3 is TGTGCCAGCAGCAAAAACCTACTCGAGGGTGAGCAGTTCTTC. Protein sequence: CASSKNLLEGEQFF.

The gene calls are TRBV19 and TRBJ1-6, with D unresolved. V gave up 1 base and J gave up 7 bases, with 8 bases separating them. The CDR3 sequence is 14 residues long. Per germline, CDR1 LNHDA and CDR2 SQIVND (reference sequence). CDR3 sequence reads: CASSIGPENSPLHF. DNA of the CDR3: TGTGCCAGTAGTATAGGTCCGGAGAATTCACCCCTCCACTTT.

The chain couples TRBV28 to TRBJ1-1; perhaps TRBD1 as D (5 bases). Germline CDR1 is MDHEN and CDR2 is SYDVKM. The V end lost 6 bases, the J end lost 0 bases, and 11 bases lay between the germline ends. The CDR3 runs 14 residues. CDR3 protein: CASSSGTVNTEAFF. In nucleotides, the CDR3 is TGTGCCAGCAGCTCCGGGACTGTGAACACTGAAGCTTTCTTT.

J is TRBJ2-1 and V is TRBV12-3 or TRBV12-4, with TRBD2 identical over 7 bases. The CDR3 is 12 amino acids. Unmatched junction bases numbered 0, after V lost 1 base and J lost 9 bases. The CDR3 loop is CASSLGGGEQFF. The CDR3 DNA follows: TGTGCCAGCAGTTTAGGGGGGGGTGAGCAGTTCTTC.

The chain links TRBV7-3 to TRBJ2-2, with 7 bases aligning to TRBD2. CDR3 size: 17 residues. Germline V gene data show CDR1 as SGHTA and CDR2 as FQGTGA. The trim removed 4 bases at V and 1 base at J, leaving 9 bases unmatched. The CDR3 sequence: CASSSTLAAGNTGELFF. CDR3 in DNA: TGTGCCAGCAGCTCCACCCTAGCGGCGGGGAACACCGGGGAGCTGTTTTTT.

The chain's CDR3 is CASTQASGILDEQYF. Written as DNA, the CDR3 is TGTGCCAGTACGCAGGCTAGCGGGATTTTGGACGAGCAGTACTTC. The genes are TRBV19 and TRBJ2-7; 9 bases agree with TRBD2. Germline lookup yields CDR1 LNHDA and CDR2 SQIVND (reference sequence). V dropped 7 bases and J dropped 5; count of bases not matched to a gene: 12. CDR3 length equals 15 residues.

The J gene is TRBJ2-7, the V gene TRBV6-1; possibly TRBD1 for D (5 bases). Germline CDR1 and CDR2: MNHNS and SASEGT. The CDR3 loop spans 13 amino acids. Deletions cut 3 bases from V and 10 bases from J, with 16 bases between. CDR3 sequence (DNA): TGTGCCAGCAGTGACGGGCAGGGTTCTGAACAGTACTTC. This codes for CASSDGQGSEQYF.

This chain joins TRBV7-9 and TRBJ1-4; no definite D call. Germline CDR1 and CDR2: SEHNR and FQNEAQ (reference sequence). Between the trimmed V and J ends, which lost 3 bases and 8 bases, there was a span of 13 bases. This CDR3 comprises 14 residues. The CDR3 DNA reads as TGTGCCAGCAGCTTCGGGTGGGAGGGCGAAAAACTGTTTTTT. Translating gives CASSFGWEGEKLFF. The full variable domain, completed using reference TRBV7-9 and TRBJ1-4, is DTGVSQNPRHKITKRGQNVTFRCDPISEHNRLYWYRQTLGQGPEFLTYFQNEAQLEKSRLLSDRFSAERPKGSFSTLEIQRTEQGDSAMYLCASSFGWEGEKLFFGSGTQLSVL.

The J gene is TRBJ1-6, the V gene TRBV27; D may be TRBD1 (6 bases). Per germline, CDR1 MNHEY and CDR2 SMNVEV (reference sequence). V was shortened by 6 bases and J by 10 bases, with 22 bases between the two germline ends. The CDR3 is made up of 16 amino acids. The CDR3 nucleotides read TGTGCCAGCAGGAGGGGGTCAGGAGGTTCCTACTCACCCCTCCACTTT. It is translated as CASRRGSGGSYSPLHF.

Notes on this clone: One junction end does not reproduce the germline sequence, and a read error may be involved. The rearrangement joins TRBV9 to TRBJ1-1, with D unresolved. Per the germline V gene, CDR1 is SGDLS and CDR2 is YYNGEE. The CDR3 has 14 residues. CDR3 loop: CASSVGGKNIEAFF. The CDR3 coding sequence is TGTGCCAGCAGCGTAGGAGGGAAGAACATTGAAGCTTTCTTT.

CDR3 bases: TGTGCCACCAGAATGGACAGAACCCCCTACAATGAGCAGTTCTTC. Protein product: CATRMDRTPYNEQFF. The rearrangement uses TRBV2 and TRBJ2-1; D is perhaps TRBD1 (6 bases). CDR1 is SNHLY, CDR2 FYNNEI, per germline. V lost 10 bases and J 2 bases, leaving 18 bases between the germline ends. The CDR3 extends over 15 amino acids.

The genes are TRBV7-6 and TRBJ2-2, with 9 bases identical to TRBD1. The CDR3 is made up of 17 amino acids. V was pared by 5 bases and J by 4 bases, with 11 bases of the junction left unmatched. From germline, CDR1 is SGHVS and CDR2 FNYEAQ. The CDR3 region is CASSKRQGGMGTGELFF. The CDR3 DNA is TGTGCCAGCAGCAAGCGACAGGGGGGCATGGGCACCGGGGAGCTGTTTTTT.

The V call is TRBV29-1, the J call TRBJ1-2; no clear D. This CDR3 comprises 14 residues. Germline values: CDR1 SQVTM, CDR2 ANQGSEA. V lost 7 bases to trimming and J lost 2 bases, with 17 bases between them. The CDR3 sequence: CSATTPGSNYGYTF. Here the CDR3 DNA reads TGCAGCGCCACTACACCGGGATCCAACTATGGCTACACCTTC. The complete variable domain, with remaining parts taken from reference TRBV29-1 and TRBJ1-2, reads SAVISQKPSRDICQRGTSLTIQCQVDSQVTMMFWYRQQPGQSLTLIATANQGSEATYESGFVIDKFPISRPNLTFSTLTVSNMSPEDSSIYLCSATTPGSNYGYTFGSGTRLTVV.

The chain carries TRBV19 and TRBJ2-3; 10 nucleotides align to TRBD2. Germline V CDR1 and CDR2: LNHDA, SQIVND (reference sequence). The CDR3 is 16 residues long. V gave up 6 bases and J gave up 6 bases; unmatched junction bases: 12. The CDR3 DNA sequence: TGTGCCAGTAGGGATGGAGCGGGAGGGAGAGTGGATACGCAGTATTTT. Residues: CASRDGAGGRVDTQYF.